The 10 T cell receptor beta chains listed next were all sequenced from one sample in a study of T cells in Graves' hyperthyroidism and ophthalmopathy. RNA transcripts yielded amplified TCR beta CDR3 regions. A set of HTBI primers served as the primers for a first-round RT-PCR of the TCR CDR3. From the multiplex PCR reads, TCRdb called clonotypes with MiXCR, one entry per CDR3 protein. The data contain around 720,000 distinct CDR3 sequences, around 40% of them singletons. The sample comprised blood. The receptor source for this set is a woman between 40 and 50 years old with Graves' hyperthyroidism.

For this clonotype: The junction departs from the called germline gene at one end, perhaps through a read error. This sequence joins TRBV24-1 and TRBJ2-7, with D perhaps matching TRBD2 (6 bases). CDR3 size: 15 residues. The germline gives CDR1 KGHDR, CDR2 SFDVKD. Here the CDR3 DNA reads TGTGCCGCCAGTGACTGGGCCGGGAGCCAAGAGACTCAGTACTTC. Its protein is CAASDWAGSQETQYF.

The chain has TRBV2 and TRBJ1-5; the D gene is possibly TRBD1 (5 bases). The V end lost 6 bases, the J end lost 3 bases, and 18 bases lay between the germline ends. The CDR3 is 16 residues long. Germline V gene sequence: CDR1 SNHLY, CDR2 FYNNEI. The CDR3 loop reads CASSGGTGTANQPQHF. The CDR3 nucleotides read TGTGCCAGCAGCGGAGGTACCGGGACGGCCAATCAGCCCCAGCATTTT. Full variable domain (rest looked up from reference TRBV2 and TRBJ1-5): EPEVTQTPSHQVTQMGQEVILRCVPISNHLYFYWYRQILGQKVEFLVSFYNNEISEKSEIFDDQFSVERPDGSNFTLKIRSTKLEDSAMYFCASSGGTGTANQPQHFGDGTRLSIL.

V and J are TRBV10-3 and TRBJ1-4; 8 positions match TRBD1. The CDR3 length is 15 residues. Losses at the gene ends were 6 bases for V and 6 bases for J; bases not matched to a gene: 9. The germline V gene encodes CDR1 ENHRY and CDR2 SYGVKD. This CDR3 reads CAISLSGQGYEKLFF. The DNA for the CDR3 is TGTGCCATCAGCCTAAGCGGACAGGGCTATGAAAAACTGTTTTTT.

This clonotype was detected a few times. The CDR3, as DNA: TGTGCCAGCAGGCGACTAGCGGGAGAGGGAGAGACCCAGTACTTC. It specifies CASRRLAGEGETQYF. The rearrangement links TRBV6-5 to TRBJ2-5; 12 nucleotides agree with TRBD2. Germline CDR1 MNHEY, CDR2 SVGAGI. The CDR3 totals 15 residues. J was trimmed by 4 bases and V by 6 bases; bases with no gene match: 6.

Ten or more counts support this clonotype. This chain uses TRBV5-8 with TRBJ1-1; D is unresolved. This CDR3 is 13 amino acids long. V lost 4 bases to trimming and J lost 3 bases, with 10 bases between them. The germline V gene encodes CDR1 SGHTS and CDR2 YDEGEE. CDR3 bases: TGTGCCAGCAGCATAGCTTGGGACACTGAAGCTTTCTTT. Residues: CASSIAWDTEAFF.

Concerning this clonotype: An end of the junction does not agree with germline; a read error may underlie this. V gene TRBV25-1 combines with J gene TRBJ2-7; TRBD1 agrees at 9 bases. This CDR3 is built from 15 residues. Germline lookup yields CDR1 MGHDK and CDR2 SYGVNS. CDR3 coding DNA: TGCGCCAGCGGTTTCGGGACAGGGATAGGCCACGAGCAGTACTTC. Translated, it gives CASGFGTGIGHEQYF.

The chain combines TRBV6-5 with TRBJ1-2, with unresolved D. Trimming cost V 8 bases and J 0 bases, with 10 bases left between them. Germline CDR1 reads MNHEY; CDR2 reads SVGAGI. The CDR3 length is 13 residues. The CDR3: CASYDITNYGYTF. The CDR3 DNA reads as TGTGCCAGCTATGATATAACTAACTATGGCTACACCTTC.

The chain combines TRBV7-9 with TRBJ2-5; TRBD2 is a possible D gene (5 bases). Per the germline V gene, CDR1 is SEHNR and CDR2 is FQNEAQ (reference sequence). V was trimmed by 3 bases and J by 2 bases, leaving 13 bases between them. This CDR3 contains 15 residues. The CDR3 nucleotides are TGTGCCAGCAGCTTGGGTTACGGGGTTCAAGAGACCCAGTACTTC. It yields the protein CASSLGYGVQETQYF. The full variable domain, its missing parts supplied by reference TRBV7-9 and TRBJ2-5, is DTGVSQNPRHKITKRGQNVTFRCDPISEHNRLYWYRQTLGQGPEFLTYFQNEAQLEKSRLLSDRFSAERPKGSFSTLEIQRTEQGDSAMYLCASSLGYGVQETQYFGPGTRLLVL.

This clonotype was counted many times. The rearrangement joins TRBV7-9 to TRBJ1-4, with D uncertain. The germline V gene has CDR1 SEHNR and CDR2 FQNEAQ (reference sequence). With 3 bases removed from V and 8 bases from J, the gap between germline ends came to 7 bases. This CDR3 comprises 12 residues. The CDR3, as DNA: TGTGCCAGCAGCTTGAGTGGAGAAAAACTGTTTTTT. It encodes CASSLSGEKLFF.

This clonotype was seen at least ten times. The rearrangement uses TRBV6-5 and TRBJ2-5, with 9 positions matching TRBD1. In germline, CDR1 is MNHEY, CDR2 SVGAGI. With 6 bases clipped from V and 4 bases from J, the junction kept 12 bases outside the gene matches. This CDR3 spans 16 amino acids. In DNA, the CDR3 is TGTGCCAGCAGCGATACGGGACAGGGATCGTCAGAGACCCAGTACTTC. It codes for CASSDTGQGSSETQYF.